Presented here are 19 T cell receptor beta chains from one specimen sequenced in a study of human T cells and chemical hapten exposure (dated by TCRdb to 2020 to 2023). The meaning of the sample's time point label: patch test 3, about 24 weeks after DPC sensitization. The intended sense of this specimen's treatment or condition label: therapeutic diphenylcyclopropenone sensitization with weekly scalp DPC. The library came from RACE. TCRdb names NextSeq 500 as the instrument used. The public sequencing data were trimmed at Q25 with fastp and processed into clonotypes with MiXCR by TCRdb, which kept only in-frame beta chains. Identical CDR3 proteins give one entry, which carries the most common genes and DNA. The sample table lists 150,000 to 200,000 distinct CDR3 sequences, around 30% of them with a count of one. The ten largest clones capture around 2.3% of the sample. The sample here was whole blood, taken in connection with sensitization to the hapten diphenylcyclopropenone (DPC). The receptor source for this set is a woman aged 18-30 years with alopecia areata. Some clones in this sample may be carry-over from other donors' samples.

This chain joins TRBV9 and TRBJ1-2; no clear D gene. V dropped 3 bases and J dropped 3 bases, with 9 bases sitting between them. Looked up from germline, CDR1 is SGDLS and CDR2 is YYNGEE. CDR3 length equals 13 residues. The CDR3 sequence: CASSAREHYGYTF. DNA for the CDR3: TGTGCCAGCAGCGCAAGAGAGCACTATGGCTACACCTTC. Filled out from reference TRBV9 and TRBJ1-2, the complete variable domain reads DSGVTQTPKHLITATGQRVTLRCSPRSGDLSVYWYQQSLDQGLQFLIQYYNGEERAKGNILERFSAQQFPDLHSELNLSSLELGDSALYFCASSAREHYGYTFGSGTRLTVV.

The rearrangement links TRBV24-1 to TRBJ2-1; 10 nucleotides agree with TRBD2. The CDR3 runs 15 residues. J was trimmed by 10 bases and V by 5 bases; bases with no gene match: 10. Per germline, CDR1 KGHDR and CDR2 SFDVKD. The DNA of the CDR3 is TGTGCCACCAGTGTTAGCCTAGCGGGAGTCAACGAGCAGTTCTTC. Amino acid sequence: CATSVSLAGVNEQFF.

The rearrangement links TRBV6-6 to TRBJ2-5, with a possible D match to TRBD2 (6 bases). The CDR3 loop spans 14 amino acids. Germline CDR1 MNHNY, CDR2 SVGAGI (reference sequence). The V end lost 0 bases, the J end lost 2 bases, and 7 bases lay between the germline ends. CDR3 coding DNA: TGTGCCAGCAGTTACTCGGCGGGGCAAGAGACCCAGTACTTC. Its protein product is CASSYSAGQETQYF.

This clonotype has a handful of counts. The gene calls are TRBV6-1 and TRBJ2-3, with D possibly matching TRBD2 (7 bases). Germline CDR1 is MNHNS and CDR2 is SASEGT. The CDR3 runs 14 residues. V shed 11 bases and J shed 4 bases, with 19 bases lying between them. The CDR3 bases are TGTGCCGGAGAGGGGGGGGGTAGCTCAGATACGCAGTATTTT. Translated, it gives CAGEGGGSSDTQYF.

This clonotype was detected a few times. The chain carries TRBV6-2 or TRBV6-3 and TRBJ2-1, with D perhaps matching TRBD1 (6 bases). CDR3 length: 14 residues. CDR1 MNHEY and CDR2 SVGEGT come from the germline V gene. V was pared by 0 bases and J by 8 bases, with 11 bases between. CDR3: CASSYSDSVDEQFF. The CDR3, as DNA: TGTGCCAGCAGTTACTCGGACAGCGTTGATGAGCAGTTCTTC.

This clonotype was recorded many times. The chain has TRBV27 and TRBJ2-5, with D perhaps matching TRBD1 or TRBD2 (6 bases each). Germline V gene sequence: CDR1 MNHEY, CDR2 SMNVEV (reference sequence). This CDR3 region has 14 residues. V gave up 6 bases and J gave up 5 bases, with 16 bases separating them. This chain's CDR3 is CASRPNTGRETQYF. The CDR3 DNA reads as TGTGCCAGCAGACCAAATACAGGGAGGGAGACCCAGTACTTC.

This clonotype has a handful of counts. The V call is TRBV15, the J call TRBJ1-3, with D hard to call. The CDR3 is made up of 13 amino acids. The V end lost 3 bases, the J end lost 9 bases, and 12 bases lay between the germline ends. CDR1 LNHNV and CDR2 YYDKDF come from the germline V gene (reference sequence). In DNA form, the CDR3 reads TGTGCCACCAGCAGGCGGGAAGATTTCACCATATATTTT. Protein sequence: CATSRREDFTIYF.

The chain combines TRBV9 with TRBJ2-5; D uncertain. The V and J ends lost 8 bases and 4 bases respectively, with 3 bases between them. The CDR3 sequence is 9 residues long. Germline V gene lookup returns CDR1 SGDLS and CDR2 YYNGEE. CDR3 amino acids: CARGETQYF. The CDR3 nucleotides read TGTGCCAGGGGAGAGACCCAGTACTTC. Full variable domain (missing parts from reference TRBV9 and TRBJ2-5): DSGVTQTPKHLITATGQRVTLRCSPRSGDLSVYWYQQSLDQGLQFLIQYYNGEERAKGNILERFSAQQFPDLHSELNLSSLELGDSALYFCARGETQYFGPGTRLLVL.

This clonotype was seen only a few times. This chain links TRBV27 with TRBJ2-1; 7 bases align to TRBD1. The junction had 5 bases not matched to a gene; V was cut back by 5 bases and J by 4 bases. The germline CDR1 and CDR2 sequences are MNHEY and SMNVEV (reference sequence). The CDR3 covers 14 residues. CDR3 region: CASSPTGPYNEQFF. The CDR3 DNA is TGTGCCAGCAGTCCGACAGGGCCGTACAATGAGCAGTTCTTC.

The V gene is TRBV4-2, the J gene TRBJ1-6; 7 bases map to TRBD1. After removal of 4 bases from V and 4 bases from J, the junction contained 7 bases not matched to a gene. This CDR3 has 16 amino acids. Germline CDR1 is LGHNA and CDR2 is YNFKEQ. This CDR3 reads CASSPYTGDYNSPLHF. The CDR3 nucleotides are TGTGCCAGCAGCCCCTACACAGGGGATTATAATTCACCCCTCCACTTT.

The sample holds many counts of this clonotype. The rearrangement links TRBV5-5 to TRBJ1-1; D gene uncertain. Germline V gene data show CDR1 as SGHKS and CDR2 as YYEKEE (reference sequence). Trimming took 3 bases from V and 1 from J, leaving 4 bases between them. The CDR3 length is 12 residues. CDR3 DNA: TGTGCCAGCAGCTACGGGAACACTGAAGCTTTCTTT. It yields the protein CASSYGNTEAFF.

This clonotype was found a few times. CDR3 sequence reads: CSEQRGSDTQYF. The CDR3 DNA reads as TGCAGCGAACAACGGGGGTCAGATACGCAGTATTTT. The J gene is TRBJ2-3, the V gene TRBV29-1; tentative D call: TRBD2 (6 bases). V was cut by 7 bases and J by 4 bases, with 12 bases left in between. The CDR3 extends over 12 amino acids. Germline CDR1 SQVTM, CDR2 ANQGSEA.

V is TRBV9 and J is TRBJ2-2, with no clear D. Deletions cut 0 bases from V and 4 bases from J, with 7 bases between. CDR1 is SGDLS, CDR2 YYNGEE, per germline. The CDR3 spans 14 residues. The chain's CDR3 is CASSVGQPTGELFF. CDR3 DNA: TGTGCCAGCAGCGTAGGTCAACCCACCGGGGAGCTGTTTTTT. Looking up the rest from reference TRBV9 and TRBJ2-2 gives the full variable domain: DSGVTQTPKHLITATGQRVTLRCSPRSGDLSVYWYQQSLDQGLQFLIQYYNGEERAKGNILERFSAQQFPDLHSELNLSSLELGDSALYFCASSVGQPTGELFFGEGSRLTVL.

Many counts were recorded for this clonotype. The rearrangement joins TRBV2 to TRBJ1-6; no clear D. This CDR3 is built from 14 residues. V gave up 7 bases and J gave up 7 bases, with 14 bases separating them. The germline V gene has CDR1 SNHLY and CDR2 FYNNEI. CDR3 sequence (DNA): TGTGCCAGCAACAACAAGAAGGAGAATTCACCCCTCCACTTT. This sequence encodes CASNNKKENSPLHF.

This sequence joins TRBV9 and TRBJ1-2; the D is unclear. V shed 0 bases and J shed 2 bases, with 5 bases lying between them. The CDR3 loop spans 13 amino acids. CDR1 is SGDLS and CDR2 is YYNGEE in the germline V gene. The CDR3 DNA follows: TGTGCCAGCAGCGTAGATTTAAACTATGGCTACACCTTC. Translated: CASSVDLNYGYTF.

This clonotype was detected only a few times. The V gene is TRBV10-3, the J gene TRBJ2-1; D tentatively reads TRBD1 or TRBD2 (5 bases each). The CDR3 is 15 residues long. Trimming pared 0 bases from V and 5 bases from J, leaving 11 bases between. Germline values: CDR1 ENHRY, CDR2 SYGVKD. In nucleotides, the CDR3 is TGTGCCATCAGTGAGTCTCTGGGACGGAACAATGAGCAGTTCTTC. This encodes CAISESLGRNNEQFF.

The rearrangement links TRBV20-1 to TRBJ2-1, with D perhaps TRBD2 (5 bases). V was cut by 6 bases and J by 0 bases, with 15 bases left in between. CDR1 is DFQATT, CDR2 SNEGSKA, per germline (reference sequence). The CDR3 has 15 amino acids. The chain's CDR3 is CSAYKRGSSYNEQFF. CDR3 coding DNA: TGCAGTGCATATAAGCGAGGGAGCTCCTACAATGAGCAGTTCTTC.

This clonotype was counted between two and nine times. The V gene is TRBV6-4, the J gene TRBJ2-3, with D tentatively TRBD1 or TRBD2 (5 bases each). In germline, CDR1 is MRHNA, CDR2 SNTAGT. This CDR3 is 18 amino acids long. The V and J ends lost 0 bases and 0 bases respectively, with 16 bases between them. CDR3 amino acids: CASSDSTYGTASTDTQYF. DNA of the CDR3: TGTGCCAGCAGTGACTCGACGTACGGGACGGCCAGCACAGATACGCAGTATTTT.

This clonotype has just a few counts. The chain employs TRBV4-1 and TRBJ1-2; TRBD1 agrees at 11 bases. The CDR3 sequence is 15 residues long. With V trimmed by 4 bases and J by 8 bases, 9 bases remained unmatched. CDR1 and CDR2 (germline): MGHRA, YSYEKL. DNA of the CDR3: TGCGCCAGCAGCCGACTTGGACAGGGGGCCTGGGGCTACACCTTC. Translated, it gives CASSRLGQGAWGYTF.